These T cell receptor beta chains were read from a single sample in a study of shared clonotypes between healthy human individuals. Sequencing was performed with immunoSEQ multiplex PCR; in TCRdb, only in-frame clones are kept and a portion is missing. The data hold over 850,000 clones, with 75% to 85% observed a single time. The sample consisted of memory CD4+ T cells from PBMCs. These receptors were obtained from a man aged 18 to 29 in good health. Some clones in this sample may be carry-over from other donors' samples. The CDR3 runs from the conserved cysteine through the conserved F or W. Each record gives: J gene, clone size, D gene, V gene, CDR3 protein, CDR3 DNA. The D gene is left open where the match is weak. The listing skips clone size in some rows; elsewhere it reads once, few, many or a size class.

TRBJ1-5 | few | . | TRBV30 | CAWSADVNQPQHF | TGTGCCTGGAGTGCGGACGTTAATCAGCCCCAGCATTTT
TRBJ1-2 | . | . | TRBV28 | CASTLRTDHNYGYTF | TGTGCCAGTACCCTCCGGACAGACCATAACTATGGCTACACCTTC
TRBJ2-1 | . | . | TRBV29-1 | CSVEVRAHEQFF | TGCAGCGTCGAGGTCAGGGCCCATGAGCAGTTCTTC
TRBJ2-3 | . | . | TRBV11-2 | CASSLAWRVTDTQYF | TGTGCCAGCAGCTTAGCTTGGCGGGTCACAGATACGCAGTATTTT
TRBJ1-2 | . | TRBD1 | TRBV28 | CASSLIRTGGGYTF | TGTGCCAGCAGTTTAATCCGGACAGGAGGGGGCTACACCTTC
TRBJ2-7 | . | TRBD2 | TRBV5-1 | CASSLVAGGNYEQYF | TGCGCCAGCAGCTTGGTAGCGGGAGGAAACTACGAGCAGTACTTC
TRBJ2-5 | few | TRBD2 | TRBV20-1 | CSARPGLEYF | TGCAGTGCTAGACCCGGACTAGAGTACTTC
TRBJ1-2 | . | . | TRBV30 | CAWSPDIGVGYTF | TGTGCCTGGAGTCCGGACATAGGGGTTGGCTACACCTTC
TRBJ2-3 | . | . | TRBV5-1 | CASSPSGDSTDTQYF | TGCGCCAGCAGCCCGTCAGGGGATAGCACAGATACGCAGTATTTT
TRBJ1-4 | . | TRBD1 | TRBV28 | CASSSTLGTGGGEKLFF | TGTGCCAGCAGTTCTACACTTGGGACAGGAGGTGGAGAAAAACTGTTTTTT
TRBJ1-1 | . | TRBD1 | TRBV2 | CASSVRGGGNTEAFF | TGTGCCAGCAGTGTCAGAGGGGGCGGAAACACTGAAGCTTTCTTT
TRBJ1-2 | . | . | TRBV7-3 | CASSPRGGPGYGYTF | TGTGCCAGCAGCCCGCGGGGAGGCCCAGGCTATGGCTACACCTTC
TRBJ1-5 | . | TRBD1 | TRBV28 | CASSPTGYNQPQHF | TGTGCCAGCAGTCCGACAGGGTATAATCAGCCCCAGCATTTT
TRBJ1-5 | . | TRBD1 | TRBV5-6 | CASSWTRGPLDSNQPQHF | TGTGCCAGCAGCTGGACGAGGGGGCCCTTGGATAGCAATCAGCCCCAGCATTTT
TRBJ2-3 | . | . | TRBV4-1 | CASRRTVLYITDTQYF | TGCGCCAGCAGACGGACGGTCCTTTATATCACAGATACGCAGTATTTT
TRBJ2-2 | . | . | TRBV9 | CASSFRGGDYTGELFF | TGTGCCAGCAGCTTCCGGGGCGGCGATTACACCGGGGAGCTGTTTTTT
TRBJ2-1 | . | TRBD2 | TRBV2 | CASSEFDPGLALGEQFF | TGTGCCAGCAGTGAATTTGATCCGGGACTAGCTTTAGGTGAGCAGTTCTTC
TRBJ2-7 | . | . | TRBV28 | CASSAPRRDEQYF | TGTGCCAGCAGCGCTCCCAGGAGGGACGAGCAGTACTTC
TRBJ1-1 | . | . | TRBV21-1 | CASKVQGNTEAFF | TGTGCCAGCAAAGTACAGGGGAACACTGAAGCTTTCTTT
TRBJ1-5 | . | . | TRBV25-1 | CASSDSTRTGNQPQHF | TGTGCCAGCAGTGATTCCACTCGTACAGGCAATCAGCCCCAGCATTTT
TRBJ2-7 | . | . | TRBV7-9 | CASSPGSYEQYF | TGTGCCAGCAGCCCGGGGTCCTACGAGCAGTACTTC
TRBJ1-1 | . | . | TRBV7-2 | CASSLGQRNTEAFF | TGTGCCAGCAGCTTAGGACAGAGGAACACTGAAGCTTTCTTT
TRBJ1-1 | . | . | TRBV5-6 | CASSLGGLTMNTEAFF | TGTGCCAGCAGCCTCGGGGGGCTAACGATGAACACTGAAGCTTTCTTT
TRBJ2-7 | . | . | TRBV29-1 | CSVRGESWGGNEQYF | TGCAGCGTTAGGGGTGAGAGCTGGGGAGGCAACGAGCAGTACTTC
TRBJ1-2 | . | . | TRBV5-1 | CASSPLPGRTGGYTF | TGCGCCAGCAGCCCCCTTCCGGGACGTACAGGCGGCTACACCTTC
TRBJ1-5 | . | TRBD1 | TRBV28 | CASRPASGTGLNQPQHF | TGTGCCAGCAGACCCGCCTCCGGGACAGGGCTAAATCAGCCCCAGCATTTT
TRBJ2-7 | . | . | TRBV11-2 | CASSLEDSIYEQYF | TGTGCCAGCAGCTTAGAGGATTCCATCTACGAGCAGTACTTC
TRBJ2-3 | . | TRBD1 | TRBV5-1 | CASSLRTGLDTQYF | TGCGCCAGCAGCCTACGGACAGGACTAGATACGCAGTATTTT
TRBJ2-2 | . | TRBD2 | TRBV4-3 | CASSRAKLATANTGELFF | TGCGCCAGCAGCCGAGCAAAACTAGCGACCGCGAACACCGGGGAGCTGTTTTTT
TRBJ2-7 | . | TRBD1 | TRBV14 | CASTPGKRRQGPEQYF | TGTGCGAGCACCCCTGGTAAGAGAAGACAGGGGCCGGAGCAGTACTTC
TRBJ2-5 | . | . | TRBV18 | CASSPFRTVQETQYF | TGTGCCAGCTCACCGTTTAGGACAGTCCAAGAGACCCAGTACTTC
TRBJ2-3 | once | . | TRBV7-2 | CASSTQASTDTQYF | TGTGCCAGCAGCACACAGGCTAGCACAGATACGCAGTATTTT
TRBJ1-4 | . | . | TRBV30 | CAWSGGVAQGEKLFF | TGTGCCTGGAGTGGGGGTGTCGCCCAGGGGGAAAAACTGTTTTTT